The present entry profiles one T cell receptor (beta chain) with its context. Antigen: not known. This record comes from a study of prognosis after radiotherapy for stage I lung cancer. As for the study in general: It was SBRT that served as radiotherapy, in 3 to 5 fractions with a biologically effective dose of at least 100 Gy. Study-level points and caveats: It was in patients who developed distant metastases that Shannon entropy after stereotactic body radiation therapy was lower. The study found that unique TCR clone counts fell after stereotactic body radiation therapy, median approximately 10,000 versus 7,000. Tumor-specific status of the expanded TCR clones was not determined in the analysis.

Researchers used two-round multiplex PCR to amplify TCR beta CDR3 starting from genomic DNA. Primers (each specific to one TRBV or TRBJ gene) were used in first-round PCR. TCRdb re-derived calls from the multiplex PCR reads in MiXCR, one entry per CDR3 protein. This table holds around 20,000 distinct CDR3 sequences, 55% found once. V lost 0 bases, J lost 1 base, and 9 bases lay in between. Germline CDR1 is MNHNY and CDR2 is SVGAGI (reference sequence). This CDR3 is built from 15 residues. The sequences come from PBMCs, collected before or after stereotactic body radiation therapy (not recorded which). V is TRBV6-6 and J is TRBJ1-1; D possibly corresponds to TRBD1 (5 bases). The source is a donor older than 45 with non-small cell lung cancer. CDR3 nucleotide sequence: TGTGCCAGCAGTTACTCGAGGACACCGAACACTGAAGCTTTCTTT. Its translation: CASSYSRTPNTEAFF.